This T cell receptor beta chain was identified in a study of cytomegalovirus exposure and HLA in healthy donors. Study-wide findings and caveats: TCR beta chain V- and J-gene trimming was linked, in a later analysis, to a missense variant in DCLRE1C. Across donors, presence/absence analyses took sequencing depth to be roughly uniform.

The CDR3 spans 16 residues. Germline assignment: CDR1 MNHNS and CDR2 SASEGT. The V segment lost 1 base and the J segment 7 bases; nucleotides outside the gene matches: 8. Use of 60 Vbeta and 13 Jbeta primers characterized the PCR. Produced via immunoSEQ multiplex PCR; TCRdb's table is partial and in-frame only. The sample lists 100,000 to 150,000 clones; approximately 87% were seen once. A remark on this clone: Its cognate antigen is unknown.

V gene TRBV6-1 combines with J gene TRBJ1-4, with 8 bases fitting TRBD1. The sequence was obtained from a man aged 35-49 years in good health and CMV-seronegative. Sequencing was performed on PBMCs. Written as DNA, the CDR3 is TGTGCCAGCAGTGAAGATAGAGCAGGGGGCGGTGAAAAACTGTTTTTT. This sequence encodes CASSEDRAGGGEKLFF.